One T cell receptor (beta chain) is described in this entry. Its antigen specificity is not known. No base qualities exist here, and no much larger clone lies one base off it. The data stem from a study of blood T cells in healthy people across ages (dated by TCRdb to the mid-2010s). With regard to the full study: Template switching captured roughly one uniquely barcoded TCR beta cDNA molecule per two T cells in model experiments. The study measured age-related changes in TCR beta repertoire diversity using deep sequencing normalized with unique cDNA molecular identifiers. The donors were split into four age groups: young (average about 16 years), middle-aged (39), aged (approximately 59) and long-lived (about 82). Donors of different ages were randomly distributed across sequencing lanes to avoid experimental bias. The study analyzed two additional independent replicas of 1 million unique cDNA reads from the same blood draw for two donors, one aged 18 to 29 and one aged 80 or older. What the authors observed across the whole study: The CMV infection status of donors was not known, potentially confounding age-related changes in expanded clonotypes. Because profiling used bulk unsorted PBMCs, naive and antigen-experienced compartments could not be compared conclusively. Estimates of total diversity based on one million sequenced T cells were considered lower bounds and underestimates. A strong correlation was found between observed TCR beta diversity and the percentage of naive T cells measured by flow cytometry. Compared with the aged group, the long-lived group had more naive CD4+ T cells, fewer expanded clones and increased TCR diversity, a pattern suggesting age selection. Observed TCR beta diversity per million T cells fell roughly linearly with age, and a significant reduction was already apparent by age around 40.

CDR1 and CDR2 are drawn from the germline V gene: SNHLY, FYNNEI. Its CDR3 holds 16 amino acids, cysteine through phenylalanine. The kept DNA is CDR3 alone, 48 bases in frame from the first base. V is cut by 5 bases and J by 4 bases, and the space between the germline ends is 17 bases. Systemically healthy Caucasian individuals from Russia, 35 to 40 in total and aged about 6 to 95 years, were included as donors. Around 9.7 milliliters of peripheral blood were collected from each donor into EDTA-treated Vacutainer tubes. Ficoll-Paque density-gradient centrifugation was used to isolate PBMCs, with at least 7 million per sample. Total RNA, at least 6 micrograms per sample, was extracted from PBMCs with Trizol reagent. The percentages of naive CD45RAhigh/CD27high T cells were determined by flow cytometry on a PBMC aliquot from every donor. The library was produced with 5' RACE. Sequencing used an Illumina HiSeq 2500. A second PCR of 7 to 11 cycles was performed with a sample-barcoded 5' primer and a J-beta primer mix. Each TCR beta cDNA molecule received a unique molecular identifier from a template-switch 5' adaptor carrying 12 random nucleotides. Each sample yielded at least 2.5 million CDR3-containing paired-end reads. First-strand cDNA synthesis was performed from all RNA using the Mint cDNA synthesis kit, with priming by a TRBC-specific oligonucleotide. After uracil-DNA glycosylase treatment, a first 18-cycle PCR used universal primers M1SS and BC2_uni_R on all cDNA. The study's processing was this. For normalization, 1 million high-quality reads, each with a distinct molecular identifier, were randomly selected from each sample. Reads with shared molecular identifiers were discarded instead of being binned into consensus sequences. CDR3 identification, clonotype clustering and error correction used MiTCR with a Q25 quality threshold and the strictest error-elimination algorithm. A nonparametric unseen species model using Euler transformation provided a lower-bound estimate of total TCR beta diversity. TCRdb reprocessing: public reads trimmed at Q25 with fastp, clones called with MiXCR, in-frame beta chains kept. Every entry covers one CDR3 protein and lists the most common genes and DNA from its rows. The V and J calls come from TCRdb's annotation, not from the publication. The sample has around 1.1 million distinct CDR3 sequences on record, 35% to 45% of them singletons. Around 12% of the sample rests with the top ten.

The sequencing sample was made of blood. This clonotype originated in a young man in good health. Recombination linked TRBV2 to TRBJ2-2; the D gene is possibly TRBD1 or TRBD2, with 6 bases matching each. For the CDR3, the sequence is CASSLLGGEGTGELFF. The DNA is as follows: TGTGCCAGCAGTCTTTTGGGGGGCGAGGGCACCGGGGAGCTGTTTTTT. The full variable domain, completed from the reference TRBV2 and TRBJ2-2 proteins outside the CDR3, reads EPEVTQTPSHQVTQMGQEVILRCVPISNHLYFYWYRQILGQKVEFLVSFYNNEISEKSEIFDDQFSVERPDGSNFTLKIRSTKLEDSAMYFCASSLLGGEGTGELFFGEGSRLTVL.